Below are 27 T cell receptor beta chains sequenced from a single sample in a study of shared clonotypes between healthy human individuals. Repertoires were generated with immunoSEQ multiplex PCR, while TCRdb's copy carries only in-frame clones and drops some. The repertoire includes over a million clones, roughly 95% of them detected once, and roughly 1.2% sits in the top ten. Sequenced material: naive CD4+ T cells sorted from blood. Subset: CD45RA+ positively selected. The receptor set was obtained from a young man in good health.

This chain uses TRBV5-8 with TRBJ1-5; 7 bases line up with TRBD1. The CDR3 runs to 14 residues. Germline V gene sequence: CDR1 SGHTS, CDR2 YDEGEE. V shed 4 bases, J shed 1 base, and the junction held 2 bases outside the gene matches. In DNA form, the CDR3 reads TGTGCCAGCAGCGCAGGGGGAAGCAATCAGCCCCAGCATTTT. As protein: CASSAGGSNQPQHF. Based on the CDR3 plus reference TRBV5-8 and TRBJ1-5, the full variable domain is EAGVTQSPTHLIKTRGQQATLRCSPISGHTSVYWYQQALGLGLQFLLWYDEGEERNRGNFPPRFSGRQFPNYSSELNVNALELEDSALYLCASSAGGSNQPQHFGDGTRLSIL.

This chain connects TRBV7-3 to TRBJ2-3, with 13 bases identical to TRBD2. Looked up from germline, CDR1 is SGHTA and CDR2 is FQGTGA. This CDR3 is built from 19 residues. With 0 bases clipped from V and 2 bases from J, the junction kept 8 bases outside the gene matches. The CDR3 DNA is TGTGCCAGCAGCTTAACCCGGACTAGCGGGAGCGGGGACACAGATACGCAGTATTTT. This codes for CASSLTRTSGSGDTDTQYF.

J is TRBJ2-3 and V is TRBV10-3; TRBD2 matches 8 bases. CDR1 is ENHRY, CDR2 SYGVKD, per germline. This CDR3 has 16 residues. V trimming: 2 bases; J trimming: 6 bases; junction bases outside the gene matches: 10. The chain's CDR3 is CAISEGSSGSSDTQYF. The DNA of the CDR3 is TGTGCCATCAGTGAGGGTTCTAGCGGGTCCTCCGATACGCAGTATTTT.

Only one count was recorded for this clone. V is TRBV29-1 and J is TRBJ2-2; 11 bases line up with TRBD1. V lost 4 bases and J lost 6; bases outside the gene matches: 4. The germline CDR1 and CDR2 sequences are SQVTM and ANQGSEA. The CDR3 runs 14 residues. CDR3 sequence: CSVGTGGAPGELFF. CDR3 bases: TGCAGCGTTGGGACAGGGGGCGCCCCCGGGGAGCTGTTTTTT.

The chain links TRBV12-2 to TRBJ2-2; TRBD1, as called in the table, went unchecked against the DNA. TRBV12-2 is a pseudogene locus. CDR3 size: 17 residues. The CDR3 DNA follows: TGTGCAAGTCGCTCACTAAAACGGGACACATCAAACGGGGAGCTGTTTTTT. Encoded protein: CASRSLKRDTSNGELFF.

This chain joins TRBV7-3 and TRBJ1-1; 8 bases match TRBD1. Trimming cost V 4 bases and J 5 bases; bases outside gene matches: 3. This CDR3 has 13 residues. CDR1 is SGHTA, CDR2 FQGTGA, per germline. In nucleotides, the CDR3 is TGTGCCAGCAGCTCGACAGGGGAAACTGAAGCTTTCTTT. Its protein product is CASSSTGETEAFF. Complete variable domain (other parts from reference TRBV7-3 and TRBJ1-1): GAGVSQTPSNKVTEKGKYVELRCDPISGHTALYWYRQSLGQGPEFLIYFQGTGAADDSGLPNDRFFAVRPEGSVSTLKIQRTERGDSAVYLCASSSTGETEAFFGQGTRLTVV.

The rearrangement uses TRBV5-6 and TRBJ2-7; D is ambiguous. The CDR3 length is 14 residues. Per germline, CDR1 SGHDT and CDR2 YYEEEE. The ends were cut back, 0 bases at V and 0 bases at J, with 7 bases in the middle. This CDR3 is CASSLGPSSYEQYF. The CDR3 DNA follows: TGTGCCAGCAGCTTGGGTCCGAGCTCCTACGAGCAGTACTTC.

The V and J genes are TRBV5-6 and TRBJ1-2, with D possibly being TRBD1 (6 bases). This CDR3 comprises 13 residues. CDR1 and CDR2 from the germline V gene are SGHDT and YYEEEE. V was cut by 1 base and J by 5 bases, with 9 bases left in between. The CDR3 loop reads CASSLNRAYGYTF. In DNA, the CDR3 is TGTGCCAGCAGCTTGAACAGGGCGTATGGCTACACCTTC.

The V call is TRBV7-8, the J call TRBJ1-2; 10 bases agree with TRBD1. This CDR3 region has 16 residues. Trimming removed 2 bases from V and 4 bases from J; junction bases left unmatched: 7. From germline, CDR1 is SGHVS and CDR2 FQNEAQ. Here the CDR3 reads CASSLSPDRGAYGYTF. CDR3 DNA: TGTGCCAGCAGCTTAAGCCCGGACAGGGGGGCCTATGGCTACACCTTC. Filled out from reference TRBV7-8 and TRBJ1-2, the complete variable domain reads GAGVSQSPRYKVAKRGQDVALRCDPISGHVSLFWYQQALGQGPEFLTYFQNEAQLDKSGLPSDRFFAERPEGSVSTLKIQRTQQEDSAVYLCASSLSPDRGAYGYTFGSGTRLTVV.

This clone was recorded only once. This sequence joins TRBV21-1 and TRBJ1-1. TRBV21-1 is described as a pseudogene. CDR3 length: 16 residues. The CDR3 DNA reads as TGTGCCAGCAGCCTGATACAGGAGGATTTAAGACGTGAAGCTTTCTTT. It specifies CASSLIQEDLRREAFF.

This chain links TRBV18 with TRBJ1-3; D gene unclear. Germline-derived CDR1 and CDR2 are KGHSH and LQKENI. Trimming took 6 bases from V and 0 from J, leaving 15 bases between them. This CDR3 has 16 amino acids. This CDR3 reads CASSPKGPNSGNTIYF. The DNA of the CDR3 is TGTGCCAGCTCCCCCAAGGGCCCTAACTCTGGAAACACCATATATTTT.

The J gene is TRBJ2-7, the V gene TRBV2; 12 bases align to TRBD1. The length of the CDR3 is 14 residues. Germline V CDR1 and CDR2: SNHLY, FYNNEI. The V segment lost 5 bases and the J segment 7 bases; nucleotides outside the gene matches: 6. This chain's CDR3 is CASSPGQGAFEQYF. DNA for the CDR3: TGTGCCAGCAGTCCGGGACAGGGGGCGTTTGAGCAGTACTTC.

V and J are TRBV7-9 and TRBJ1-3; perhaps TRBD1 as D (5 bases). The CDR3 consists of 15 residues. Germline V gene sequence: CDR1 SEHNR, CDR2 FQNEAQ (reference sequence). Between the trimmed V and J ends, which lost 5 bases and 2 bases, there was a span of 13 bases. This chain's CDR3 is CASSHGGRAGNTIYF. CDR3 nucleotide sequence: TGTGCCAGCAGCCACGGTGGCAGGGCTGGAAACACCATATATTTT.

The chain links TRBV11-2 to TRBJ2-7; 12 positions agree with TRBD2. Trimming took 5 bases from V and 6 from J; bases not matched to a gene: 8. From germline, CDR1 is SGHAT and CDR2 FQNNGV. CDR3 length equals 15 residues. CDR3 coding DNA: TGTGCCAGCAGCGCAAGGACTAGCGGGAACGGCGAGCAGTACTTC. It encodes CASSARTSGNGEQYF.

The chain uses TRBV28 and TRBJ1-2, with D uncertain. V was shortened by 4 bases and J by 2 bases, with 8 bases between the two germline ends. Germline V CDR1 and CDR2: MDHEN, SYDVKM. This CDR3 is 13 amino acids long. This CDR3 is CASSYRPNYGYTF. CDR3 nucleotides: TGTGCCAGCAGTTACCGCCCAAACTATGGCTACACCTTC.

The chain links TRBV27 to TRBJ2-7; D is ambiguous. Deletions cut 9 bases from V and 3 bases from J, with 24 bases between. The CDR3 contains 16 residues. The germline gives CDR1 MNHEY, CDR2 SMNVEV (reference sequence). CDR3 sequence reads: CASQKRVGNFLYEQYF. CDR3 DNA sequence: TGTGCCAGTCAGAAAAGGGTAGGGAATTTCCTCTACGAGCAGTACTTC.

The rearrangement uses TRBV28 and TRBJ1-2; D call uncertain. Trimming removed 6 bases at V and 2 bases at J, with 10 bases between. Germline CDR1 and CDR2: MDHEN and SYDVKM. The CDR3 runs 13 residues. CDR3 residues: CASSQDGNYGYTF. The CDR3 nucleotides are TGTGCCAGCAGCCAAGACGGGAACTATGGCTACACCTTC.

This clone has a single count. The gene calls are TRBV9 and TRBJ2-5; weak D call: TRBD1 (5 bases). V was pared by 4 bases and J by 2 bases, with 12 bases between. CDR1 and CDR2 from the germline V gene are SGDLS and YYNGEE. The CDR3 contains 14 residues. The chain's CDR3 is CASSLTGIQETQYF. The CDR3 DNA reads TGTGCCAGCAGCCTCACAGGTATACAAGAGACCCAGTACTTC. Together with reference TRBV9 and TRBJ2-5, the CDR3 gives the full variable domain: DSGVTQTPKHLITATGQRVTLRCSPRSGDLSVYWYQQSLDQGLQFLIQYYNGEERAKGNILERFSAQQFPDLHSELNLSSLELGDSALYFCASSLTGIQETQYFGPGTRLLVL.

The chain joins TRBV5-8 to TRBJ1-2, with TRBD1 matching 8 bases. The germline gives CDR1 SGHTS, CDR2 YDEGEE. CDR3 length: 14 amino acids. Trimming took 4 bases from V and 5 from J; bases not matched to a gene: 7. Written as DNA, the CDR3 is TGTGCCAGCAGCCAAGGGACAGGCCGTTATGGCTACACCTTC. Translating gives CASSQGTGRYGYTF.

This clone appeared a single time. V usage is TRBV11-2 and J usage is TRBJ2-1; no clear D. The V gene lost 4 bases and the J gene lost 6 bases, with 16 bases spanning the gap. Germline values: CDR1 SGHAT, CDR2 FQNNGV. This CDR3 has 15 residues. The CDR3 nucleotides read TGTGCCAGCAGCTCCCCTAGAGTGTCGGTCAATGAGCAGTTCTTC. The encoded protein is CASSSPRVSVNEQFF.

The chain employs TRBV7-2 and TRBJ1-5, with D possibly matching TRBD1 (5 bases). Germline values: CDR1 SGHTA, CDR2 FQGNSA. V was cut by 6 bases and J by 2 bases, with 17 bases left in between. The CDR3 runs to 16 residues. CDR3 residues: CASSLRGDTGNQPQHF. CDR3 DNA: TGTGCCAGCAGTCTCCGAGGGGATACAGGCAATCAGCCCCAGCATTTT.

This clone was picked up one time. The genes are TRBV19 and TRBJ2-1; D perhaps matches TRBD1 (7 bases). Germline V gene sequence: CDR1 LNHDA, CDR2 SQIVND (reference sequence). This CDR3 has 14 amino acids. V was trimmed by 6 bases and J by 6 bases, leaving 15 bases between them. Here the CDR3 DNA reads TGTGCCAGTAGGGTATCAGGGGGACTCAATGAGCAGTTCTTC. Translated: CASRVSGGLNEQFF.

The chain recombines TRBV7-9 with TRBJ2-1; maybe TRBD2 (5 bases). Deletions cut 2 bases from V and 9 bases from J, with 20 bases between. The CDR3 totals 16 residues. Germline V lookup: CDR1 SEHNR, CDR2 FQNEAQ (reference sequence). In DNA form, the CDR3 reads TGTGCCAGCAGCTTAAATCTACTAGGGCATACGGGTGAGCAGTTCTTC. Its protein is CASSLNLLGHTGEQFF.

This clone has just one count. The chain recombines TRBV19 with TRBJ2-3; D uncertain. The germline gives CDR1 LNHDA, CDR2 SQIVND (reference sequence). Between the trimmed V and J ends, which lost 4 bases and 2 bases, there was a span of 13 bases. The CDR3 loop spans 15 amino acids. The CDR3 reads CASSNSHGLTDTQYF. The CDR3, as DNA: TGTGCCAGTAGTAATAGCCACGGTCTCACAGATACGCAGTATTTT.

With regard to this clone: This specimen includes other DNA sequences encoding the same CDR3. The chain carries TRBV5-1 and TRBJ2-5; 7 bases agree with TRBD1. Per germline, CDR1 SGHRS and CDR2 YFSETQ. The CDR3 extends over 14 amino acids. The trim removed 2 bases at V and 5 bases at J, leaving 6 bases unmatched. CDR3 residues: CASSLGGAEETQYF. For the CDR3, the DNA is TGCGCCAGCAGCTTAGGGGGCGCGGAGGAGACCCAGTACTTC.

The rearrangement links TRBV7-2 to TRBJ2-5, with D possibly matching TRBD1 (6 bases). V lost 4 bases to trimming and J lost 4 bases, with 16 bases between them. CDR1 is SGHTA and CDR2 is FQGNSA in the germline V gene. This CDR3 spans 15 amino acids. CDR3 bases: TGTGCCAGCAGCTCTACAGGGTGGTTCGTAGAGACCCAGTACTTC. This gives the protein CASSSTGWFVETQYF.

The rearrangement joins TRBV5-1 to TRBJ2-1; 13 bases are shared with TRBD2. V shed 4 bases, J shed 6 bases, and the junction held 13 bases outside the gene matches. The germline V gene encodes CDR1 SGHRS and CDR2 YFSETQ. This CDR3 comprises 18 residues. CDR3 coding DNA: TGCGCCAGCAGCCCCAGAGGACTAGCGGGAGTTGAGTTCAATGAGCAGTTCTTC. This gives the protein CASSPRGLAGVEFNEQFF.